This TCR beta chain was documented in a study of CD8 T cells in ankylosing spondylitis. Points from the study as a whole: Characteristic of ankylosing spondylitis blood, it appeared, was a TCR beta motif comprising eight highly homologous variants. Matched synovial fluid from ankylosing spondylitis patients was reported to be enriched for disease-linked clones.

This clonotype has a count of ten or more. Antigen: not known. Trimming removed 0 bases at V and 6 bases at J, with 13 bases between. The CDR3 spans 14 residues. Germline CDR1 and CDR2: SGDLS and YYNGEE. Library preparation for TCR beta used quantitative 5'-RACE with molecular barcodes. TCRdb used MiXCR to reprocess the 5' RACE reads, holding one entry per CDR3 protein. The data show about 42,000 distinct CDR3 sequences, less than 3.5% seen once. This chain uses TRBV9 with TRBJ2-7; D unresolved. The TCR comes from a male donor with ankylosing spondylitis or in good health (not recorded which). The sample consisted of blood, either unsorted or a sorted T cell fraction (not recorded which). Here the CDR3 DNA reads TGTGCCAGCAGCGTAGTATGGTCCAGCCCCGAGCAGTACTTC. Its translation: CASSVVWSSPEQYF. The complete variable domain, with remaining parts taken from reference TRBV9 and TRBJ2-7, reads DSGVTQTPKHLITATGQRVTLRCSPRSGDLSVYWYQQSLDQGLQFLIQYYNGEERAKGNILERFSAQQFPDLHSELNLSSLELGDSALYFCASSVVWSSPEQYFGPGTRLTVT.